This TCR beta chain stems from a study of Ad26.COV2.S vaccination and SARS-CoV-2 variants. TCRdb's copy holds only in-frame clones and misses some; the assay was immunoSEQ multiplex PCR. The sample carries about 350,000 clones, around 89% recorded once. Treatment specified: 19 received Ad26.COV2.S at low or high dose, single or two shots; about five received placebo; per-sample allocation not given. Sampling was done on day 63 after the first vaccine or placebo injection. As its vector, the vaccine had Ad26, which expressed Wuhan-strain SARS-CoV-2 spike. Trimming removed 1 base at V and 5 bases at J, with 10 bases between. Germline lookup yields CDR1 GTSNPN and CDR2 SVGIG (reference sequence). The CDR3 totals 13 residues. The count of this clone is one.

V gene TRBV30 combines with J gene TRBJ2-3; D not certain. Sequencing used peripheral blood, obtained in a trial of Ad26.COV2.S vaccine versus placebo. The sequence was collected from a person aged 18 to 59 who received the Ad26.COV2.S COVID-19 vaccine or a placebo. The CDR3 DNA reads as TGTGCCTGGAGTGGGGATGGGGAAGATACGCAGTATTTT. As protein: CAWSGDGEDTQYF.